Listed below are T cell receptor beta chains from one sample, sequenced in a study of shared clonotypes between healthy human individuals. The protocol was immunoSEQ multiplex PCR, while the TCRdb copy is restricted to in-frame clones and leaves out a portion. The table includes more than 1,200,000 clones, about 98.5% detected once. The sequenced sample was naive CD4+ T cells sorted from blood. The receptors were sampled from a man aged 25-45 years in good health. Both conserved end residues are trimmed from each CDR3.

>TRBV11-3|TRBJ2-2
ASSLSVGTNTGELF
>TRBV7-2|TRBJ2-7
ASSGPLAFRSGVEQY
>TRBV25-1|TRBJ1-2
ASSAGGAKTFYGYT
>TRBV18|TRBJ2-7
ASSPPGTESYEQY
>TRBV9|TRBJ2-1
ASSRTGTSSSEQF
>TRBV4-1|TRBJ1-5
ASSQLGSNQPQH
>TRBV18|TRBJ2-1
ASSGRQGNEQF
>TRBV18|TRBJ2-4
ASSPSPGTENIQY
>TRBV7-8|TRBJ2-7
ASSFSGHYSYEQY
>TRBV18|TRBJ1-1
ASSRQDTEAF
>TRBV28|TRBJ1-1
ATGPNTEAF
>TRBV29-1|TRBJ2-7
SVRGSGYEQY
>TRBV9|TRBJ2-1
ASSVGASPSSYNEQF
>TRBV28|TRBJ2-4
ASSPGTGDIQY
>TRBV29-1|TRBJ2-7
SVEEGFYEQY
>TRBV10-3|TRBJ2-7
AISGGGDEQY
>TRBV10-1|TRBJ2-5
ASSESRRQETQY
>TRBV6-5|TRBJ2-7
ASSYKVQGTVQY
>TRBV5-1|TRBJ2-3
ASSLREANTDTQY
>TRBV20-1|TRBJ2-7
SASGRDEQY
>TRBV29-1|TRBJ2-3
SGTGGDTQY
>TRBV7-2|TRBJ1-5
ASGLRGPNQPQH
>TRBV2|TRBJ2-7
ASILQGMNEQY
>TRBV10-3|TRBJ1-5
AITDSTNQPQH
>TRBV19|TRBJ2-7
ASSTFTGTYYEQY
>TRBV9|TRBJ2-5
ASSVGLGAAQETQY
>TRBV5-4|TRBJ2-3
ASSPDSTDTQY
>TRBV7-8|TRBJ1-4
ASSLDGTANEKLF
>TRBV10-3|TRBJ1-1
AIRPAGAEAF
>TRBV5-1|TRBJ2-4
ASSPTSGLAKNIQY
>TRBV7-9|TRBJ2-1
ASSFRVSSYNEQF
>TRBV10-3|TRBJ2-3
AISGGDGTDTQY
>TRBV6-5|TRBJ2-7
ASSRTLLTPDEQY
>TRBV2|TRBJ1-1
ASSKTGGLGEAF
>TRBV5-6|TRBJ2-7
ASTLTGTAYEQY
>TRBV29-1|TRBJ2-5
SVEEQETQY
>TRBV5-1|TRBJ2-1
ASRRGATNEQF
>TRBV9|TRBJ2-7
ASSVDGQGTYEQY
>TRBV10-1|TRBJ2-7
ASSESRLAGAEQY
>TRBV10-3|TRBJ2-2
AIRVSSAGELF
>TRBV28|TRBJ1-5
ASSPSGARWSPQH